One and the same sample provided the 2 T cell receptor beta chains below, sequenced in a study of human T cells and chemical hapten exposure. Sample time point: pre-sensitization, week 0. Indicated treatment: therapeutic diphenylcyclopropenone sensitization with weekly scalp DPC. One entry per CDR3 protein, called by TCRdb with MiXCR from the RACE reads. The table records tens of thousands of distinct CDR3 sequences, 6.5% to 8% of them present only once. The sequencing used whole blood, collected in connection with sensitization to the hapten diphenylcyclopropenone (DPC). The receptors come from a woman between 50 and 59 years old with alopecia areata. Some clones in this sample may be carry-over from other donors' samples.

This clonotype showed up many times. This chain links TRBV30 with TRBJ1-2; D is uncertain. From germline, CDR1 is GTSNPN and CDR2 SVGIG (reference sequence). Trimming cost V 2 bases and J 12 bases, with 13 bases left between them. This CDR3 comprises 11 residues. The CDR3 sequence is CAWSSGPEHTF. The CDR3 DNA follows: TGTGCCTGGAGTTCTGGCCCGGAGCACACCTTC. Filled out from reference TRBV30 and TRBJ1-2, the complete variable domain reads SQTIHQWPATLVQPVGSPLSLECTVEGTSNPNLYWYRQAAGRGLQLLFYSVGIGQISSEVPQNLSASRPQDRQFILSSKKLLLSDSGFYLCAWSSGPEHTFGSGTRLTVV.

This clonotype has a count of ten or more. V and J are TRBV2 and TRBJ2-4, with TRBD2 matching 12 bases. Trimming removed 1 base from V and 1 base from J; junction bases left unmatched: 8. CDR3 length equals 19 residues. Looked up from germline, CDR1 is SNHLY and CDR2 is FYNNEI. The CDR3 loop is CASSEVASGRVGAKNIQYF. The CDR3 region has the DNA TGTGCCAGCAGTGAAGTGGCTAGCGGGAGGGTTGGGGCCAAAAACATTCAGTACTTC.